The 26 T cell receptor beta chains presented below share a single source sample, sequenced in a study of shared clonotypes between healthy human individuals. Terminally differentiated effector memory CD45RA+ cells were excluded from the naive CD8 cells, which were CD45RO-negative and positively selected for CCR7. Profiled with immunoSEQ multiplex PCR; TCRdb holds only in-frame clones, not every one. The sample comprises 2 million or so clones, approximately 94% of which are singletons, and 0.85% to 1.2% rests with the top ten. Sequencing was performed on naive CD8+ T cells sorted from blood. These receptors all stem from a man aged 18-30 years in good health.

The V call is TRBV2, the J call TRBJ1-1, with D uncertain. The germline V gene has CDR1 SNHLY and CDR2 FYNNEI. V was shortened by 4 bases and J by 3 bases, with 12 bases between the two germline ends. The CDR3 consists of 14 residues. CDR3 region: CASSGGVWDTEAFF. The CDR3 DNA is TGTGCCAGCAGTGGTGGGGTTTGGGACACTGAAGCTTTCTTT. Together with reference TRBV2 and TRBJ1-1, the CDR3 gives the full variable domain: EPEVTQTPSHQVTQMGQEVILRCVPISNHLYFYWYRQILGQKVEFLVSFYNNEISEKSEIFDDQFSVERPDGSNFTLKIRSTKLEDSAMYFCASSGGVWDTEAFFGQGTRLTVV.

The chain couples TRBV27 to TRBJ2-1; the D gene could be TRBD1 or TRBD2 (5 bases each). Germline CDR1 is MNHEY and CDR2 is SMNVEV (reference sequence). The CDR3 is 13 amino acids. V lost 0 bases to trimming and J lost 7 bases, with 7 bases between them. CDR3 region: CASSLSGANEQFF. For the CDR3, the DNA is TGTGCCAGCAGTTTATCCGGGGCTAATGAGCAGTTCTTC.

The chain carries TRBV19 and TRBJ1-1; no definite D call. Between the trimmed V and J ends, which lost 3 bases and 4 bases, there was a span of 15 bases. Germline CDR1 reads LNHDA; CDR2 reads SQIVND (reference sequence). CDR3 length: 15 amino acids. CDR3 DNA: TGTGCCAGTAGTATCGATTTTTCGGGGTTCACTGAAGCTTTCTTT. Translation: CASSIDFSGFTEAFF.

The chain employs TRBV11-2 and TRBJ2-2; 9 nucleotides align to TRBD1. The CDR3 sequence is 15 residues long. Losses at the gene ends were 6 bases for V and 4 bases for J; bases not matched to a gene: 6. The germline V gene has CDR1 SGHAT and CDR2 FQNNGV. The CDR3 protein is CASRDGTGSTGELFF. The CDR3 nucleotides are TGTGCCAGCAGGGACGGGACAGGGTCCACCGGGGAGCTGTTTTTT.

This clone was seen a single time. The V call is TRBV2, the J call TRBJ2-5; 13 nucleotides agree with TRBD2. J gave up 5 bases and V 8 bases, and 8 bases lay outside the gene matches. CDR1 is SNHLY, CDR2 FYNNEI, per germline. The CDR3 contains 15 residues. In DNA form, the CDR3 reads TGTGCCAGCTGCTCGACTAGCGGGGGGCCGGAGACCCAGTACTTC. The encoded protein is CASCSTSGGPETQYF.

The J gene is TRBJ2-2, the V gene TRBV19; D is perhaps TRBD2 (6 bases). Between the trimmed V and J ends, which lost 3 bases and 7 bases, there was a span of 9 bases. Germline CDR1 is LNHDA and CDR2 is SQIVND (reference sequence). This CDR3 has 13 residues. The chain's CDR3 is CASSIGGNGELFF. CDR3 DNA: TGTGCCAGTAGTATTGGGGGGAACGGGGAGCTGTTTTTT.

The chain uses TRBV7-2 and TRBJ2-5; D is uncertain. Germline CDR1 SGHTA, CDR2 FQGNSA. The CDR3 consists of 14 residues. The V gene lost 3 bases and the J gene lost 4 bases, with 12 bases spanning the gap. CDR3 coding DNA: TGTGCCAGCAGCTTTCGCCAGCCGAGAGAGACCCAGTACTTC. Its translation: CASSFRQPRETQYF.

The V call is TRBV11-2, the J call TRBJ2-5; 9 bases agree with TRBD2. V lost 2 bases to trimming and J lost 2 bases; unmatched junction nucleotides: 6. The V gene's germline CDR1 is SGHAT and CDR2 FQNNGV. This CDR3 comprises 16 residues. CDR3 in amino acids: CASSLISSGKQETQYF. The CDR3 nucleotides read TGTGCCAGCAGCTTAATTTCTAGCGGGAAGCAAGAGACCCAGTACTTC.

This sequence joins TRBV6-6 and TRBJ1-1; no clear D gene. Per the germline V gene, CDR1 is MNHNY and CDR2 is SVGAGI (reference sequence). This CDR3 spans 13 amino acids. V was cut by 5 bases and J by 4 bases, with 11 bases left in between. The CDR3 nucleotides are TGTGCCAGCAGTCTCCATAGTAGCACTGAAGCTTTCTTT. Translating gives CASSLHSSTEAFF.

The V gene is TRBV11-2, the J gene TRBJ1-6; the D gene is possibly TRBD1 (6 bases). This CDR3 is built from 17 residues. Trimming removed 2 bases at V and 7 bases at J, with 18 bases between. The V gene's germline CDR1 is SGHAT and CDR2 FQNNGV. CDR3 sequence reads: CASSLWATGARNSPLHF. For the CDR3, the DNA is TGTGCCAGCAGCTTATGGGCGACGGGGGCCCGCAATTCACCCCTCCACTTT.

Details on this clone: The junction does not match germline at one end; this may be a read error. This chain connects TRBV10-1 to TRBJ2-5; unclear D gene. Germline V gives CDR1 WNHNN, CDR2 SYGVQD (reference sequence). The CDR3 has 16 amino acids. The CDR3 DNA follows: TGCGCCAGCAGTGAAGATGCGGCTCCCGGGCAAGAGGCCCAGTACTTC. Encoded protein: CASSEDAAPGQEAQYF.

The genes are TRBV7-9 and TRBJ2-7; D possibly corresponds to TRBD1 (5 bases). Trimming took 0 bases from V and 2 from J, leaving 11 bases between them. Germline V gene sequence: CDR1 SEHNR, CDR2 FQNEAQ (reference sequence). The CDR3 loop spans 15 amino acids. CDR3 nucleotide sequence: TGTGCCAGCAGCTTAGCGAAGGGGCAGGCCTACGAGCAGTACTTC. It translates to CASSLAKGQAYEQYF.

CDR3 sequence reads: CASSSQRGSSYEQYF. For the CDR3, the DNA is TGTGCCAGCAGTTCCCAGCGGGGGTCTTCCTACGAGCAGTACTTC. The chain recombines TRBV2 with TRBJ2-7; 8 bases align to TRBD2. After removal of 5 bases from V and 1 base from J, the junction contained 7 bases not matched to a gene. The CDR3 has 15 amino acids. Per germline, CDR1 SNHLY and CDR2 FYNNEI. The complete variable domain, with remaining parts taken from reference TRBV2 and TRBJ2-7, reads EPEVTQTPSHQVTQMGQEVILRCVPISNHLYFYWYRQILGQKVEFLVSFYNNEISEKSEIFDDQFSVERPDGSNFTLKIRSTKLEDSAMYFCASSSQRGSSYEQYFGPGTRLTVT.

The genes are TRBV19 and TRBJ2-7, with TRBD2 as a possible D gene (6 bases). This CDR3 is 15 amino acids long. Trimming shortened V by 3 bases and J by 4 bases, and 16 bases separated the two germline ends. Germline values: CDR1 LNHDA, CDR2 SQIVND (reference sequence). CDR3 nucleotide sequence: TGTGCCAGTAGTATGGGCGGAGGGAATCGGTACGAGCAGTACTTC. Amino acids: CASSMGGGNRYEQYF. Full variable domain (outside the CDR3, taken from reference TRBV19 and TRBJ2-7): DGGITQSPKYLFRKEGQNVTLSCEQNLNHDAMYWYRQDPGQGLRLIYYSQIVNDFQKGDIAEGYSVSREKKESFPLTVTSAQKNPTAFYLCASSMGGGNRYEQYFGPGTRLTVT.

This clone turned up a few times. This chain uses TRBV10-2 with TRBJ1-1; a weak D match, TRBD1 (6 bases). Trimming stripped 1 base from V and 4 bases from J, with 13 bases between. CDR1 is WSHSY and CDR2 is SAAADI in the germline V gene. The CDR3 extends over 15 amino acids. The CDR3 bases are TGCGCCAGCAGTGAGTACAGGGACCGGGCCACTGAAGCTTTCTTT. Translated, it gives CASSEYRDRATEAFF.

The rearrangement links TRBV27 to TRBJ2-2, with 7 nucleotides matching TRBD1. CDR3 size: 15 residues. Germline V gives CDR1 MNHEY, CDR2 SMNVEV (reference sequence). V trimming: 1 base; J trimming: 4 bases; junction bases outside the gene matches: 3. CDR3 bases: TGTGCCAGCAGTTTATACGGGACAGCCACCGGGGAGCTGTTTTTT. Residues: CASSLYGTATGELFF.

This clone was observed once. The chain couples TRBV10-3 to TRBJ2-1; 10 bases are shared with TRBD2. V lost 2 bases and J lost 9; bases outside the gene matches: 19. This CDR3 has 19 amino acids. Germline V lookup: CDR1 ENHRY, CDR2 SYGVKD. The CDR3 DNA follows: TGTGCCATCAGTGAGATACGGGGGTCGCTAGCGGGAGAATTACGTGAGCAGTTCTTC. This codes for CAISEIRGSLAGELREQFF.

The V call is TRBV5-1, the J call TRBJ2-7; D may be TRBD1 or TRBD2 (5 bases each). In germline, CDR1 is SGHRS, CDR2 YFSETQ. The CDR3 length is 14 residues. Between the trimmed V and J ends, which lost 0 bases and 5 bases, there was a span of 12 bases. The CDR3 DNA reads TGCGCCAGCAGCTTGGAGGTAGGGACCCACGAGCAGTACTTC. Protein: CASSLEVGTHEQYF.

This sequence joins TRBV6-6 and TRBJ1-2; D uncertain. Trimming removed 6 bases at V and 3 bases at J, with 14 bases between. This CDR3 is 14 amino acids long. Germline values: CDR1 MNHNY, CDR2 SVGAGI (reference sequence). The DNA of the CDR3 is TGTGCCAGCAGCCACGCAAACTATCACTATGGCTACACCTTC. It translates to CASSHANYHYGYTF.

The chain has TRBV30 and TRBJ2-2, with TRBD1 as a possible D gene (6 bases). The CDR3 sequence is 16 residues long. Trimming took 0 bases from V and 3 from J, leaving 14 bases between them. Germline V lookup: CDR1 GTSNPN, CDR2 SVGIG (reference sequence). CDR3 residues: CAWSVWRRGDTGELFF. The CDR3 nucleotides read TGTGCCTGGAGTGTATGGCGCAGGGGCGACACCGGGGAGCTGTTTTTT.

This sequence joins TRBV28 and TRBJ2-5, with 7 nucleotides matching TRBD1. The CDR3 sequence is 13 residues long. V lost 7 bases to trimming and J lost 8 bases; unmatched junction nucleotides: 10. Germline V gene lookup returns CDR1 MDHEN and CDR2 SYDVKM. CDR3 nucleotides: TGTGCCAGCACCCTGTCTACAGGGGCAACCCAGTACTTC. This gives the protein CASTLSTGATQYF. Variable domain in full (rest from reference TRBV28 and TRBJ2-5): DVKVTQSSRYLVKRTGEKVFLECVQDMDHENMFWYRQDPGLGLRLIYFSYDVKMKEKGDIPEGYSVSREKKERFSLILESASTNQTSMYLCASTLSTGATQYFGPGTRLLVL.

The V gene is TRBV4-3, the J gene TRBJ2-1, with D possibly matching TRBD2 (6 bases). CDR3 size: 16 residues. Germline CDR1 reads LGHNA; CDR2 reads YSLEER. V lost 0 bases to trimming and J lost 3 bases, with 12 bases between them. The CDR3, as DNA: TGCGCCAGCAGCCAAGATAGATGGCGGGACTACAATGAGCAGTTCTTC. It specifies CASSQDRWRDYNEQFF.

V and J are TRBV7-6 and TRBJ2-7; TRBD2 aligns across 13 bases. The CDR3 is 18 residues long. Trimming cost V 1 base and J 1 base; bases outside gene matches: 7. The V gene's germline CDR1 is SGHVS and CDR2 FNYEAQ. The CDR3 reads CASSLGLAGGGMSYEQYF. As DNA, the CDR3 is TGTGCCAGCAGCTTAGGACTAGCGGGAGGTGGGATGTCCTACGAGCAGTACTTC.

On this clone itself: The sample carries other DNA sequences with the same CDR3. CDR3 nucleotide sequence: TGTGCCAGCAGTTTCTACAATGAGCAGTTCTTC. Its protein is CASSFYNEQFF. The chain has TRBV27 and TRBJ2-1; D is unresolved. The CDR3 loop spans 11 amino acids. The ends were cut back, 3 bases at V and 3 bases at J, with 0 bases in the middle. CDR1 is MNHEY, CDR2 SMNVEV, per germline (reference sequence).

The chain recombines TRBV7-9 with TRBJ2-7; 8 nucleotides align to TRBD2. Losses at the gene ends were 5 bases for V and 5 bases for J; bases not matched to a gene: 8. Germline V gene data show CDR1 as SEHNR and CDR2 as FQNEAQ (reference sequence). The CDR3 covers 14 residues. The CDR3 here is CASSPIAGTHEQYF. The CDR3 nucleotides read TGTGCCAGCAGCCCGATAGCGGGGACCCACGAGCAGTACTTC.

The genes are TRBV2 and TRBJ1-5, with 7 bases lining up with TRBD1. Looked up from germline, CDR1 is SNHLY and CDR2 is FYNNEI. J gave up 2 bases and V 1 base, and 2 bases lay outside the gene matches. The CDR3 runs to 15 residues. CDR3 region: CASSEDRGGNQPQHF. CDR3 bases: TGTGCCAGCAGTGAAGACAGGGGAGGCAATCAGCCCCAGCATTTT.